The clone carrying this T cell receptor beta chain appeared a few times. What it binds is unknown. Method: immunoSEQ multiplex PCR; TCRdb's copy keeps in-frame clones and lacks some. This sample has about 8,000 clones, with approximately 68% found just once. The ends lost 6 bases at V and 7 bases at J; junction bases unmatched: 6. The CDR3 sequence is 14 residues long. Germline V gives CDR1 SGHTA, CDR2 FQGTGA. The data are from a study of immune cell composition in non-small cell lung cancer. The study's findings and limits: Around four fifths of squamous and 33% of adenocarcinoma cases had tumour-associated clones >0.5%. TIL tumour reactivity correlated with maximal tumour-associated clone frequency in adenocarcinoma.

Sequencing was done on a sample of lung tumor tissue. The receptor was derived from a human donor with non-small cell lung cancer. J is TRBJ1-6 and V is TRBV7-3; 7 nucleotides agree with TRBD1. For the CDR3, the DNA is TGTGCCAGCAGTACAGGGGTCCCAAATTCACCCCTCCACTTT. Amino acids: CASSTGVPNSPLHF.